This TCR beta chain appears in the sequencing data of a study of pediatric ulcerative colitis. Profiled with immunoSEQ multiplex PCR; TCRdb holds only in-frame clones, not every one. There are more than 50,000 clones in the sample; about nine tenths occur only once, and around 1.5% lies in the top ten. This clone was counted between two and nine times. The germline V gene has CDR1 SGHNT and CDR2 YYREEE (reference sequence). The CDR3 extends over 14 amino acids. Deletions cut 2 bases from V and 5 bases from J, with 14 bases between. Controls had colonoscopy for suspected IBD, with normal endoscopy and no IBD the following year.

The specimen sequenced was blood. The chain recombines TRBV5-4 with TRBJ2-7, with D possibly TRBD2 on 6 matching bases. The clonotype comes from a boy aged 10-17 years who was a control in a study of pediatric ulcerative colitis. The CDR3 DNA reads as TGTGCCAGCAGCTTACCGACGGGGGACCACGAGCAGTACTTC. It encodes CASSLPTGDHEQYF.